What follows are 30 T cell receptor beta chains derived from one specimen sequenced in a study of control samples from healthy donors and cancer patients. Some clones are missing from TCRdb's copy, which holds only in-frame ones; the method was immunoSEQ multiplex PCR. The sample shows 130,000 or so clones, approximately 94% of them seen only once. The sequencing input was blood. These receptors all stem from a man between 40 and 49 years old in good health.

The rearrangement uses TRBV11-2 and TRBJ1-1, with D perhaps matching TRBD1 (6 bases). In germline, CDR1 is SGHAT, CDR2 FQNNGV. This CDR3 is 12 amino acids long. Trimming left V 5 bases short and J 6 bases short, with 10 bases between. CDR3 protein: CASSPQGPEAFF. The CDR3 nucleotides are TGTGCCAGCAGCCCACAGGGCCCTGAAGCTTTCTTT. Supplemented by reference TRBV11-2 and TRBJ1-1, the full variable domain reads EAGVAQSPRYKIIEKRQSVAFWCNPISGHATLYWYQQILGQGPKLLIQFQNNGVVDDSQLPKDRFSAERLKGVDSTLKIQPAKLEDSAVYLCASSPQGPEAFFGQGTRLTVV.

In regard to this clone: A junction boundary mismatches the germline segment, possibly from a read error. The CDR3 region has the DNA TGTGCTAGCAGCGCGGACAGGGACACTGAAGCTTTCTTT. Translated, it gives CASSADRDTEAFF. The chain recombines TRBV7-7 with TRBJ1-1; 8 bases line up with TRBD1. The germline gives CDR1 SSHAT, CDR2 FNYEAQ (reference sequence). CDR3 size: 13 residues.

V usage is TRBV13 and J usage is TRBJ1-2; 7 positions match TRBD1. Germline trimming cut 6 bases from V and 8 bases from J; bases unmatched to any gene: 9. CDR3 length equals 13 residues. Looked up from germline, CDR1 is PRHDT and CDR2 is FYEKMQ (reference sequence). For the CDR3, the DNA is TGTGCCAGCAGGAATCAGGGGGTTCAGGGCTACACCTTC. It encodes CASRNQGVQGYTF.

On this clone itself: A junction boundary mismatches the germline segment, possibly from a read error. CDR3: CASSDSDGAYGYTF. The CDR3, as DNA: TGTGCCAGCAGTGACTCTGACGGAGCCTATGGCTACACCTTC. The rearrangement links TRBV6-2 or TRBV6-3 to TRBJ1-2; D not resolved. The CDR3 sequence is 14 residues long. Germline V gene lookup returns CDR1 MNHEY and CDR2 SVGEGT.

The rearrangement links TRBV24-1 to TRBJ2-2, with TRBD2 as a possible D gene (5 bases). Germline CDR1 reads KGHDR; CDR2 reads SFDVKD. There are 14 residues in the CDR3. Trimming shortened V by 4 bases and J by 0 bases, and 5 bases separated the two germline ends. DNA of the CDR3: TGTGCCACCAGTGAAGCGGCGAACACCGGGGAGCTGTTTTTT. Protein sequence: CATSEAANTGELFF.

This clone was detected only once. V and J are TRBV28 and TRBJ1-5; 12 bases match TRBD1. The CDR3 is 18 amino acids. Germline assignment: CDR1 MDHEN and CDR2 SYDVKM. V lost 8 bases and J lost 1; bases outside the gene matches: 12. The CDR3 DNA follows: TGTGCCAGCGTCTACTCCGGGACAGGGGGCCGGAGCAATCAGCCCCAGCATTTT. It translates to CASVYSGTGGRSNQPQHF.

This rearrangement joins TRBV5-6 to TRBJ1-1; 7 bases align to TRBD1. Germline V gene sequence: CDR1 SGHDT, CDR2 YYEEEE. This CDR3 spans 15 amino acids. The V and J ends lost 4 bases and 4 bases, in that order; junction bases with no gene match: 10. CDR3 amino acids: CASSTGGGWVTEAFF. CDR3 nucleotide sequence: TGTGCCAGCAGCACAGGAGGGGGCTGGGTCACTGAAGCTTTCTTT.

The chain couples TRBV7-9 to TRBJ1-1; 8 nucleotides align to TRBD1. The germline gives CDR1 SEHNR, CDR2 FQNEAQ (reference sequence). This CDR3 contains 17 residues. V shed 5 bases, J shed 5 bases, and the junction held 16 bases outside the gene matches. In DNA form, the CDR3 reads TGTGCCAGCAGCGCAGGACAGGGCGGATACGGTAGGACTGAAGCTTTCTTT. Residues: CASSAGQGGYGRTEAFF.

This clone was picked up one time. The chain recombines TRBV10-3 with TRBJ2-1, with D perhaps TRBD1 (6 bases). The CDR3 runs 13 residues. CDR1 is ENHRY, CDR2 SYGVKD, per germline. V lost 5 bases, J lost 4 bases, and 9 bases lay in between. The CDR3 DNA sequence: TGTGCCATCAGTTCGGACAGATACAATGAGCAGTTCTTC. This translates into CAISSDRYNEQFF.

The rearrangement uses TRBV10-3 and TRBJ1-2; D is unclear. The germline V and J ends were trimmed by 0 bases and 4 bases, with 12 bases remaining between them. Germline V gene data show CDR1 as ENHRY and CDR2 as SYGVKD. The CDR3 extends over 15 amino acids. This chain's CDR3 is CAISESGKAFYGYTF. Here the CDR3 DNA reads TGTGCCATCAGTGAGTCTGGAAAGGCTTTCTATGGCTACACCTTC.

The V and J genes are TRBV10-3 and TRBJ2-3; 8 bases are a match to TRBD1. Trimming took 8 bases from V and 2 from J; bases not matched to a gene: 6. The length of the CDR3 is 14 residues. Germline V CDR1 and CDR2: ENHRY, SYGVKD. For the CDR3, the DNA is TGTGCCATCTCTAGACAGGGGCTCACAGATACGCAGTATTTT. Translating it yields CAISRQGLTDTQYF.

Details on this clone: This specimen includes other DNA sequences encoding the same CDR3. The chain has TRBV7-8 and TRBJ1-1; D not resolved. The germline V and J ends were trimmed by 3 bases and 8 bases, with 7 bases remaining between them. The length of the CDR3 is 11 residues. CDR1 and CDR2 from the germline V gene are SGHVS and FQNEAQ. Here the CDR3 DNA reads TGTGCCAGCAGCTTGCCGGGGGAAGCTTTCTTT. This encodes CASSLPGEAFF.

V gene TRBV10-3 combines with J gene TRBJ2-1; D tentatively reads TRBD1 or TRBD2 (6 bases each). V was clipped by 11 bases and J by 6 bases, with 20 bases between them. CDR1 and CDR2 (germline): ENHRY, SYGVKD. This CDR3 is built from 14 residues. The CDR3 spells CALGGNYGGNEQFF. CDR3 bases: TGTGCCCTGGGGGGCAACTACGGAGGCAATGAGCAGTTCTTC.

The chain couples TRBV7-3 to TRBJ2-1; 13 bases map to TRBD2. The trim removed 2 bases at V and 10 bases at J, leaving 5 bases unmatched. CDR1 SGHTA and CDR2 FQGTGA come from the germline V gene. This CDR3 is built from 15 residues. In DNA form, the CDR3 reads TGTGCCAGCAGCTTAGGACTAGCGGGAGTTAGGGAGCAGTTCTTC. This gives the protein CASSLGLAGVREQFF. Full variable domain (remainder filled in from reference TRBV7-3 and TRBJ2-1): GAGVSQTPSNKVTEKGKYVELRCDPISGHTALYWYRQSLGQGPEFLIYFQGTGAADDSGLPNDRFFAVRPEGSVSTLKIQRTERGDSAVYLCASSLGLAGVREQFFGPGTRLTVL.

V usage is TRBV6-6 and J usage is TRBJ2-5; TRBD2 matches at 7 bases. This CDR3 comprises 12 residues. The V segment lost 10 bases and the J segment 5 bases; nucleotides outside the gene matches: 7. Per germline, CDR1 MNHNY and CDR2 SVGAGI (reference sequence). For the CDR3, the DNA is TGTGCCACCCGGCCAGCGGGGGAGACCCAGTACTTC. Protein product: CATRPAGETQYF.

The gene calls are TRBV6-6 and TRBJ2-1; D ambiguous. The CDR3 loop spans 17 amino acids. Germline CDR1 reads MNHNY; CDR2 reads SVGAGI (reference sequence). Trimming shortened V by 5 bases and J by 6 bases, and 23 bases separated the two germline ends. The chain's CDR3 is CASSPREWAPKRNEQFF. CDR3 DNA: TGTGCCAGCAGTCCCAGAGAATGGGCCCCAAAGCGCAATGAGCAGTTCTTC.

CDR3 in amino acids: CASGFQGYSNQPQHF. The CDR3 nucleotides are TGTGCCAGCGGGTTTCAGGGTTATAGCAATCAGCCCCAGCATTTT. The chain uses TRBV27 and TRBJ1-5, with a weak D call TRBD1 (5 bases). The CDR3 has 15 amino acids. V gave up 8 bases and J gave up 0 bases, with 14 bases separating them. Germline CDR1 and CDR2: MNHEY and SMNVEV (reference sequence).

The count of this clone is one. The chain employs TRBV29-1 and TRBJ2-1, with a tentative D call TRBD2 (6 bases). Trimming took 2 bases from V and 0 from J, leaving 11 bases between them. The germline V gene has CDR1 SQVTM and CDR2 ANQGSEA. CDR3 length equals 15 residues. The CDR3, as DNA: TGCAGCGTTGAATATCCCGGGAGCTCCTACAATGAGCAGTTCTTC. Its protein is CSVEYPGSSYNEQFF.

The chain recombines TRBV6-2 or TRBV6-3 with TRBJ1-2, with unresolved D. Per germline, CDR1 MNHEY and CDR2 SVGEGT. V lost 6 bases and J 3 bases, leaving 20 bases between the germline ends. The CDR3 extends over 16 amino acids. The CDR3: CASSTIGGPTYYGYTF. As DNA, the CDR3 is TGTGCCAGCAGCACTATCGGAGGACCGACGTACTATGGCTACACCTTC.

The V gene is TRBV7-9, the J gene TRBJ2-2, with TRBD1 matching over 8 bases. V shed 5 bases and J 3 bases; nucleotides not matched to a gene: 14. The germline V gene has CDR1 SEHNR and CDR2 FQNEAQ (reference sequence). CDR3 length: 18 amino acids. The CDR3 protein is CASSLGDRFLVDTGELFF. The CDR3 DNA reads as TGTGCCAGCAGCCTAGGGGACAGGTTTTTAGTTGACACCGGGGAGCTGTTTTTT.

V and J are TRBV5-4 and TRBJ1-1; perhaps TRBD1 as D (6 bases). The V gene lost 0 bases and the J gene lost 0 bases, with 12 bases spanning the gap. The CDR3 consists of 16 residues. From germline, CDR1 is SGHNT and CDR2 YYREEE (reference sequence). CDR3 bases: TGTGCCAGCAGCTTGGCAGGGGCCGGAGTGAACACTGAAGCTTTCTTT. Translation: CASSLAGAGVNTEAFF.

The chain joins TRBV5-1 to TRBJ1-3, with D possibly matching TRBD1 (5 bases). Germline V gives CDR1 SGHRS, CDR2 YFSETQ. This CDR3 spans 14 amino acids. V was cut by 3 bases and J by 1 base, with 8 bases left in between. CDR3 loop: CASSSGGSGNTIYF. DNA for the CDR3: TGCGCCAGCAGCTCGGGGGGGTCTGGAAACACCATATATTTT.

A few counts support this clone. V usage is TRBV6-5 and J usage is TRBJ1-2; D might be TRBD1 (5 bases). Germline-derived CDR1 and CDR2 are MNHEY and SVGAGI. Between the trimmed V and J ends, which lost 6 bases and 4 bases, there was a span of 15 bases. This CDR3 has 14 residues. In nucleotides, the CDR3 is TGTGCCAGCAGATTCAAGACAGAATCCTATGGCTACACCTTC. Its translation: CASRFKTESYGYTF.

This sequence joins TRBV30 and TRBJ2-6; D unresolved. The V end lost 5 bases, the J end lost 0 bases, and 11 bases lay between the germline ends. From germline, CDR1 is GTSNPN and CDR2 SVGIG (reference sequence). The CDR3 is 15 residues long. CDR3 amino acids: CAWDLGGSGANVLTF. The CDR3 DNA is TGTGCCTGGGACCTTGGCGGCTCTGGGGCCAACGTCCTGACTTTC.

The table lists this clone with a count of one. This rearrangement joins TRBV9 to TRBJ2-3; 7 bases fit TRBD2. V trimming: 4 bases; J trimming: 5 bases; junction bases outside the gene matches: 10. The germline V gene has CDR1 SGDLS and CDR2 YYNGEE. CDR3 length: 15 residues. CDR3 DNA: TGTGCCAGCAGCCGCAAGGGCGGGGGAGGAGATACGCAGTATTTT. Translation gives CASSRKGGGGDTQYF. Combining the CDR3 with reference TRBV9 and TRBJ2-3 gives the whole variable domain DSGVTQTPKHLITATGQRVTLRCSPRSGDLSVYWYQQSLDQGLQFLIQYYNGEERAKGNILERFSAQQFPDLHSELNLSSLELGDSALYFCASSRKGGGGDTQYFGPGTRLTVL.

The chain is built from TRBV28 and TRBJ1-1; D remains ambiguous. The CDR3 sequence is 13 residues long. V gave up 6 bases and J gave up 3 bases, with 11 bases separating them. Looked up from germline, CDR1 is MDHEN and CDR2 is SYDVKM. The CDR3 spells CASRGRSDTEAFF. In nucleotides, the CDR3 is TGTGCCAGCAGAGGACGGTCCGACACTGAAGCTTTCTTT.

The V gene is TRBV20-1, the J gene TRBJ1-5; D gene ambiguous. The CDR3 covers 12 residues. V lost 3 bases, J lost 1 base, and 4 bases lay in between. CDR1 and CDR2 (germline): DFQATT, SNEGSKA (reference sequence). The CDR3 DNA sequence: TGCAGTGCTAGTACAAGCAATCAGCCCCAGCATTTT. Translation: CSASTSNQPQHF.

This clone was picked up one time. The chain uses TRBV5-6 and TRBJ1-5; the D gene is possibly TRBD1 (5 bases). V lost 4 bases to trimming and J lost 0 bases, with 20 bases between them. CDR1 is SGHDT and CDR2 is YYEEEE in the germline V gene. The CDR3 runs to 18 residues. CDR3 protein: CASSTGHGTLYSNQPQHF. DNA for the CDR3: TGTGCCAGCAGCACCGGGCACGGGACTCTTTATAGCAATCAGCCCCAGCATTTT.

The chain carries TRBV6-6 and TRBJ1-3; TRBD1 agrees at 7 bases. This CDR3 is built from 16 residues. Trimming cost V 5 bases and J 2 bases; bases outside gene matches: 9. CDR1 is MNHNY, CDR2 SVGAGI, per germline (reference sequence). For the CDR3, the DNA is TGTGCCAGCAGTCGATCGCCCAGGGGGACTGGAAACACCATATATTTT. Translating gives CASSRSPRGTGNTIYF.

In regard to this clone: No DNA is shown, since the ends of the CDR3 on it are uncertain; the CDR3 is the one TCRdb lists. The same CDR3 can be traced to other DNA sequences in this sample. The chain couples TRBV9 to TRBJ2-2. Germline-derived CDR1 and CDR2 are SGDLS and YYNGEE. Both ends counted, the CDR3 spans 16 residues. The CDR3 sequence: CASSVASAPDTGELFF.